These T cell receptor beta chains were read from a single sample in a study of blood T cells in healthy people across ages. TCRdb independently ran MiXCR on the 5' RACE reads; one entry per CDR3 protein. The sample includes about 640,000 distinct CDR3 sequences, about 53% of them seen just once. The sequenced sample was blood. The receptors derive from a man in his fifties or sixties in good health. The CDR3 runs from the conserved cysteine through the conserved F or W. The order of the fields is V gene, clone size, J gene, D gene, CDR3 protein, CDR3 DNA. The D gene is left open where the match is weak. For some rows the clone size is stated as once, few or many, or as a class when expanded; others skip it.

V gene: TRBV7-9; clone size: -; J gene: TRBJ2-5; D gene: TRBD2; CDR3 protein: CASSGSGAGQETQYF; CDR3 DNA: TGTGCCAGCAGCGGTAGCGGGGCCGGGCAAGAGACCCAGTACTTC
V gene: TRBV27; clone size: few; J gene: TRBJ1-2; D gene: TRBD1; CDR3 protein: CASSDRGAIYGYTF; CDR3 DNA: TGTGCCAGCAGTGACAGGGGTGCGATCTATGGCTACACCTTC
V gene: TRBV5-1; clone size: -; J gene: TRBJ1-4; D gene: TRBD1; CDR3 protein: CASSSDRDAGEKLFF; CDR3 DNA: TGCGCCAGCAGCTCTGACAGGGATGCCGGTGAAAAACTGTTTTTT
V gene: TRBV6-6; clone size: -; J gene: TRBJ2-2; D gene: -; CDR3 protein: CASSYSRTATGELFF; CDR3 DNA: TGTGCCAGCAGTTACTCGAGGACGGCCACCGGGGAGCTGTTTTTT
V gene: TRBV20-1; clone size: -; J gene: TRBJ1-5; D gene: TRBD1; CDR3 protein: CSAPEGATIKPQHF; CDR3 DNA: TGCAGTGCTCCCGAGGGGGCAACTATCAAGCCCCAGCATTTT
V gene: TRBV12-3/TRBV12-4; clone size: -; J gene: TRBJ2-3; D gene: -; CDR3 protein: CASSPIGGARTDTQYF; CDR3 DNA: TGTGCCAGCAGCCCGATAGGGGGAGCCCGCACAGATACACAGTATTTT
V gene: TRBV6-2/TRBV6-3; clone size: few; J gene: TRBJ1-5; D gene: -; CDR3 protein: CASRPTGRDQPQHF; CDR3 DNA: TGTGCCAGCAGACCTACAGGGAGGGATCAGCCCCAGCATTTT
V gene: TRBV2; clone size: -; J gene: TRBJ2-5; D gene: -; CDR3 protein: CASSGDIGETQYF; CDR3 DNA: TGTGCCAGCAGTGGGGACATCGGAGAGACCCAGTACTTC
V gene: TRBV20-1; clone size: -; J gene: TRBJ2-5; D gene: -; CDR3 protein: CSASDGGSSLGTQYF; CDR3 DNA: TGCAGTGCTAGTGATGGGGGTAGCTCCCTAGGGACCCAGTACTTC
V gene: TRBV3-1; clone size: -; J gene: TRBJ2-1; D gene: -; CDR3 protein: CASSQVGGGDEQFF; CDR3 DNA: TGTGCCAGCAGCCAAGTAGGAGGGGGGGATGAGCAGTTCTTC
V gene: TRBV4-2; clone size: -; J gene: TRBJ1-5; D gene: TRBD1; CDR3 protein: CASSQAQGSNQPQHF; CDR3 DNA: TGTGCCAGCAGCCAAGCACAGGGGAGCAATCAGCCCCAGCATTTT
V gene: TRBV4-1; clone size: -; J gene: TRBJ2-1; D gene: -; CDR3 protein: CASSQDTRVGQQFF; CDR3 DNA: TGCGCCAGCAGCCAAGATACGAGGGTAGGCCAGCAGTTCTTC
V gene: TRBV6-2/TRBV6-3; clone size: few; J gene: TRBJ2-3; D gene: -; CDR3 protein: CASSYTGLPTDTQYF; CDR3 DNA: TGTGCCAGCAGTTACACCGGCCTGCCCACAGATACGCAGTATTTT
V gene: TRBV20-1; clone size: -; J gene: TRBJ2-3; D gene: TRBD2; CDR3 protein: CSARGGSGTDTQYF; CDR3 DNA: TGCAGTGCTAGAGGCGGGAGCGGCACAGATACGCAGTATTTT
V gene: TRBV7-9; clone size: -; J gene: TRBJ1-5; D gene: TRBD1; CDR3 protein: CASSPQTGGNQPQHF; CDR3 DNA: TGTGCCAGCAGCCCACAAACAGGGGGCAATCAGCCCCAGCATTTT
V gene: TRBV12-3/TRBV12-4; clone size: -; J gene: TRBJ1-1; D gene: TRBD1; CDR3 protein: CASSPPGQGWTEAFF; CDR3 DNA: TGTGCCAGCAGTCCCCCCGGACAGGGATGGACTGAAGCTTTCTTT